Listed below are T cell receptor beta chains from one sample, sequenced in a study of technical replicates of blood from several donors. Using immunoSEQ multiplex PCR, the repertoire was profiled, and TCRdb retains in-frame clones only, with some absent. The sample contains around 50,000 clones, around 94% of which appear only once. Sequenced: T cells isolated from PBMCs. The receptors originated from a human donor in good health. The CDR3 runs from the conserved cysteine through the conserved F or W. D genes are given only for firm matches. Some rows mark clone size as missing; the rest say once, few, many or name a class of expanded clone.

v_call: TRBV13
clone_size: -
d_call: TRBD2
j_call: TRBJ2-5
cdr3_aa: CASSSGTRKTQYF
cdr3_nt: TGTGCCAGCAGCTCCGGGACTAGGAAGACCCAGTACTTC

v_call: TRBV5-5
clone_size: -
d_call: -
j_call: TRBJ2-1
cdr3_aa: CASIGNGGAYNEQFF
cdr3_nt: TGTGCCAGCATTGGGAACGGGGGAGCCTACAATGAGCAGTTCTTC

v_call: TRBV5-1
clone_size: -
d_call: TRBD1
j_call: TRBJ2-7
cdr3_aa: CASSLNGQGARYEQYF
cdr3_nt: TGCGCCAGCAGCTTAAACGGACAGGGGGCCAGGTACGAGCAGTACTTC

v_call: TRBV7-9
clone_size: -
d_call: -
j_call: TRBJ2-7
cdr3_aa: CASSGGTSRGYEQYF
cdr3_nt: TGTGCCAGCAGCGGAGGGACTTCAAGAGGCTACGAGCAGTACTTC

v_call: TRBV7-3
clone_size: -
d_call: TRBD1
j_call: TRBJ1-6
cdr3_aa: CASSLTGTVGSPLHF
cdr3_nt: TGTGCCAGCAGCTTAACCGGGACAGTTGGTTCACCCCTCCACTTT

v_call: TRBV9
clone_size: once
d_call: -
j_call: TRBJ2-4
cdr3_aa: CASSVGTGMGSLDIQYF
cdr3_nt: TGTGCCAGCAGCGTAGGGACGGGGATGGGGAGTTTAGACATTCAGTACTTC

v_call: TRBV7-3
clone_size: -
d_call: TRBD2
j_call: TRBJ2-3
cdr3_aa: CASSLLAGTRTDTQYF
cdr3_nt: TGTGCCAGCAGCTTATTAGCGGGGACACGCACAGATACGCAGTATTTT

v_call: TRBV5-4
clone_size: -
d_call: -
j_call: TRBJ2-3
cdr3_aa: CASSFTGLTNTQYF
cdr3_nt: TGTGCCAGCAGCTTTACGGGACTCACAAATACGCAGTATTTT

v_call: TRBV10-3
clone_size: -
d_call: -
j_call: TRBJ1-5
cdr3_aa: CATQVRKIEPNQPQHF
cdr3_nt: TGTGCCACCCAAGTCAGGAAAATAGAACCGAATCAGCCCCAGCATTTT

v_call: TRBV5-6
clone_size: -
d_call: TRBD1
j_call: TRBJ1-3
cdr3_aa: CASSSGFPTGGIVSDTIYF
cdr3_nt: TGTGCCAGCAGTTCCGGGTTCCCGACAGGGGGAATCGTTTCGGACACCATATATTTT

v_call: TRBV7-6
clone_size: -
d_call: TRBD1
j_call: TRBJ1-1
cdr3_aa: CASSSDRGRTFF
cdr3_nt: TGTGCCAGCAGTTCTGACAGGGGGAGAACTTTCTTT

v_call: TRBV5-1
clone_size: -
d_call: TRBD1
j_call: TRBJ1-1
cdr3_aa: CASSLVGQGADTEAFF
cdr3_nt: TGCGCCAGCAGCTTGGTAGGACAGGGGGCAGACACTGAAGCTTTCTTT

v_call: TRBV28
clone_size: -
d_call: -
j_call: TRBJ2-2
cdr3_aa: CASSLRSGLTTGELFF
cdr3_nt: TGTGCCAGCAGTTTAAGATCCGGACTCACCACCGGGGAGCTGTTTTTT

v_call: TRBV28
clone_size: -
d_call: TRBD1
j_call: TRBJ2-5
cdr3_aa: CASSPRRTGWSGDEEETQYF
cdr3_nt: TGTGCCAGCAGTCCTAGGAGGACAGGGTGGTCGGGGGATGAGGAGGAGACCCAGTACTTC

v_call: TRBV7-9
clone_size: -
d_call: TRBD1
j_call: TRBJ2-2
cdr3_aa: CASSRQGAKYTGELFF
cdr3_nt: TGTGCCAGCAGCCGACAGGGGGCGAAATACACCGGGGAGCTGTTTTTT

v_call: TRBV28
clone_size: -
d_call: -
j_call: TRBJ2-5
cdr3_aa: CASSFYGYQETQYF
cdr3_nt: TGTGCCAGCAGTTTTTACGGGTACCAAGAGACCCAGTACTTC

v_call: TRBV7-8
clone_size: -
d_call: -
j_call: TRBJ1-4
cdr3_aa: CASSWLGTNEKLFF
cdr3_nt: TGTGCCAGCAGCTGGCTAGGAACTAATGAAAAACTGTTTTTT

v_call: TRBV5-1
clone_size: once
d_call: -
j_call: TRBJ2-7
cdr3_aa: CASSLWGARSYEQYF
cdr3_nt: TGCGCCAGCAGCTTGTGGGGAGCTAGGTCCTACGAGCAGTACTTC

v_call: TRBV7-8
clone_size: -
d_call: TRBD2
j_call: TRBJ2-7
cdr3_aa: CASSQGLAASYEQYF
cdr3_nt: TGTGCCAGCAGCCAAGGACTAGCGGCCTCCTACGAGCAGTACTTC

v_call: TRBV6-5
clone_size: -
d_call: TRBD2
j_call: TRBJ2-1
cdr3_aa: CASSQAGGAVNEQFF
cdr3_nt: TGTGCCAGCAGTCAGGCCGGGGGGGCGGTCAATGAGCAGTTCTTC

v_call: TRBV29-1
clone_size: -
d_call: TRBD1
j_call: TRBJ2-7
cdr3_aa: CSVEVQGTYEQYF
cdr3_nt: TGCAGCGTTGAAGTACAGGGGACATACGAGCAGTACTTC

v_call: TRBV6-6
clone_size: -
d_call: TRBD1
j_call: TRBJ2-3
cdr3_aa: CASRRQGFTDTQYF
cdr3_nt: TGTGCCAGCAGAAGACAGGGATTCACAGATACGCAGTATTTT

v_call: TRBV28
clone_size: -
d_call: -
j_call: TRBJ2-5
cdr3_aa: CASSSRLAKETQYF
cdr3_nt: TGTGCCAGCAGTTCGCGACTCGCCAAAGAGACCCAGTACTTC

v_call: TRBV5-4
clone_size: -
d_call: -
j_call: TRBJ2-3
cdr3_aa: CASSLRGFTDTQYF
cdr3_nt: TGTGCCAGCAGCTTGAGAGGCTTCACAGATACGCAGTATTTT

v_call: TRBV7-6
clone_size: -
d_call: -
j_call: TRBJ2-2
cdr3_aa: CASSLQNSGTGELFF
cdr3_nt: TGTGCCAGCAGCTTACAGAATTCGGGCACCGGGGAGCTGTTTTTT

v_call: TRBV7-6
clone_size: -
d_call: TRBD1
j_call: TRBJ2-1
cdr3_aa: CASSWDRGSYNEQFF
cdr3_nt: TGTGCCAGCAGCTGGGACAGGGGGTCCTACAATGAGCAGTTCTTC

v_call: TRBV7-9
clone_size: -
d_call: -
j_call: TRBJ2-7
cdr3_aa: CASSLGQGLDYEQYF
cdr3_nt: TGTGCCAGCAGCTTAGGGCAGGGGTTGGACTACGAGCAGTACTTC

v_call: TRBV5-1
clone_size: -
d_call: -
j_call: TRBJ2-3
cdr3_aa: CASSEGTTDTQYF
cdr3_nt: TGCGCCAGCAGCGAGGGCACCACAGATACGCAGTATTTT

v_call: TRBV10-3
clone_size: -
d_call: TRBD2
j_call: TRBJ2-1
cdr3_aa: CAISDPIAGPYNEQFF
cdr3_nt: TGTGCCATCAGTGATCCGATAGCGGGCCCGTACAATGAGCAGTTCTTC

v_call: TRBV13
clone_size: -
d_call: TRBD2
j_call: TRBJ2-7
cdr3_aa: CASSRRLAGELTYEQYF
cdr3_nt: TGTGCCAGCAGCCGACGACTAGCGGGGGAACTGACCTACGAGCAGTACTTC

v_call: TRBV10-1
clone_size: -
d_call: TRBD1
j_call: TRBJ2-5
cdr3_aa: CASSEWRTGQLETQYF
cdr3_nt: TGCGCCAGCAGTGAGTGGAGGACAGGTCAACTGGAGACCCAGTACTTC

v_call: TRBV7-9
clone_size: -
d_call: -
j_call: TRBJ2-7
cdr3_aa: CASSLAPNPSSYEQYF
cdr3_nt: TGTGCCAGCAGCTTAGCGCCCAACCCTAGCTCCTACGAGCAGTACTTC

v_call: TRBV10-3
clone_size: once
d_call: TRBD2
j_call: TRBJ2-5
cdr3_aa: CAIRMGLEGQETQYF
cdr3_nt: TGTGCCATCAGGATGGGACTAGAGGGCCAAGAGACCCAGTACTTC

v_call: TRBV29-1
clone_size: -
d_call: -
j_call: TRBJ2-3
cdr3_aa: CSVEDLRRLSLPSTDTQYF
cdr3_nt: TGCAGCGTTGAAGATCTTCGGCGGTTGAGTCTCCCTAGCACAGATACGCAGTATTTT

v_call: TRBV7-9
clone_size: -
d_call: TRBD2
j_call: TRBJ2-1
cdr3_aa: CASSLVAGGSEQFF
cdr3_nt: TGTGCCAGCAGCTTAGTCGCGGGAGGGAGTGAGCAGTTCTTC

v_call: TRBV14
clone_size: -
d_call: TRBD1
j_call: TRBJ2-7
cdr3_aa: CASSHPRPGQRATYEQYF
cdr3_nt: TGTGCCAGCAGCCACCCCCGACCGGGACAGAGGGCCACCTACGAGCAGTACTTC

v_call: TRBV9
clone_size: -
d_call: TRBD1
j_call: TRBJ1-6
cdr3_aa: CASSATGPSPLHF
cdr3_nt: TGTGCCAGCAGCGCGACAGGGCCTTCACCCCTCCACTTT

v_call: TRBV28
clone_size: -
d_call: TRBD2
j_call: TRBJ2-1
cdr3_aa: CASSLRSGDYNEQFF
cdr3_nt: TGTGCCAGCAGTTTACGTAGCGGGGATTACAATGAGCAGTTCTTC

v_call: TRBV11-3
clone_size: -
d_call: -
j_call: TRBJ2-7
cdr3_aa: CASSRLGGSYEQYF
cdr3_nt: TGTGCCAGCAGCCGCCTTGGAGGGTCGTACGAGCAGTACTTC

v_call: TRBV5-4
clone_size: -
d_call: TRBD1
j_call: TRBJ1-5
cdr3_aa: CASSLEGAGQPQHF
cdr3_nt: TGTGCCAGCAGCTTGGAGGGGGCCGGTCAGCCCCAGCATTTT

v_call: TRBV7-9
clone_size: once
d_call: -
j_call: TRBJ2-3
cdr3_aa: CASSSGPDTQYF
cdr3_nt: TGTGCCAGCAGCTCAGGGCCAGATACGCAGTATTTT

v_call: TRBV5-1
clone_size: once
d_call: -
j_call: TRBJ1-1
cdr3_aa: CASSFSIEAFF
cdr3_nt: TGCGCCAGCAGCTTTTCTATAGAAGCTTTCTTT

v_call: TRBV5-1
clone_size: -
d_call: -
j_call: TRBJ2-2
cdr3_aa: CARSGDTGELFF
cdr3_nt: TGCGCCCGGAGTGGAGACACCGGGGAGCTGTTTTTT

v_call: TRBV7-6
clone_size: -
d_call: -
j_call: TRBJ1-4
cdr3_aa: CASSLTFGVIGIEKLFF
cdr3_nt: TGTGCCAGCAGCTTAACGTTTGGTGTCATCGGGATTGAAAAACTGTTTTTT

v_call: TRBV13
clone_size: -
d_call: TRBD1
j_call: TRBJ2-6
cdr3_aa: CASSSDRAGANVLTF
cdr3_nt: TGTGCCAGCAGTTCCGACAGGGCTGGGGCCAACGTCCTGACTTTC

v_call: TRBV5-1
clone_size: once
d_call: TRBD1
j_call: TRBJ2-7
cdr3_aa: CASSFFRGRYNEQYF
cdr3_nt: TGCGCCAGCAGCTTTTTCAGGGGGCGTTATAACGAGCAGTACTTC

v_call: TRBV11-2
clone_size: -
d_call: -
j_call: TRBJ2-2
cdr3_aa: CASYAANTGELFF
cdr3_nt: TGTGCCAGCTATGCAGCGAACACCGGGGAGCTGTTTTTT

v_call: TRBV7-9
clone_size: -
d_call: -
j_call: TRBJ2-3
cdr3_aa: CASSSYDRLTDTQYF
cdr3_nt: TGTGCCAGCAGCTCCTACGACAGGCTCACAGATACGCAGTATTTT